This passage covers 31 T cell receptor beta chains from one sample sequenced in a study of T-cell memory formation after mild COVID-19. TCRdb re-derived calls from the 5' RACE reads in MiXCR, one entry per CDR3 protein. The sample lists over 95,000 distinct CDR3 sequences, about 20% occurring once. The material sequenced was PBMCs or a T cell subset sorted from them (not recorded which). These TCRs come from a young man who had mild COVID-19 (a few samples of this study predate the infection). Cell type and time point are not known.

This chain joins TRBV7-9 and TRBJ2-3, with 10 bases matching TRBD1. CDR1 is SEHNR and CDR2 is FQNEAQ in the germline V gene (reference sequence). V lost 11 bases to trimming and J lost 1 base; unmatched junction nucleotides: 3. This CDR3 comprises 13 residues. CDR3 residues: CAGGTGGTDTQYF. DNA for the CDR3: TGTGCCGGGGGGACAGGGGGCACAGATACGCAGTATTTT.

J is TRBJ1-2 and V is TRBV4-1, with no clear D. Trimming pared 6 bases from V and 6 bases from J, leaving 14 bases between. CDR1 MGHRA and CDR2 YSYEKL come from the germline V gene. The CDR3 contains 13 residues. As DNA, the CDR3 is TGCGCCAGCAGTCTCAGGAACAACGATGGCTACACCTTC. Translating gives CASSLRNNDGYTF.

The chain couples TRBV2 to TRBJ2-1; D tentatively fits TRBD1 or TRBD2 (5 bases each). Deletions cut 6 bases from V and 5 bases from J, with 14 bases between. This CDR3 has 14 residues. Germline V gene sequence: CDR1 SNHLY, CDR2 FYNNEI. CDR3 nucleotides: TGTGCCAGCAGGTCCGGGACGGAAAACAATGAGCAGTTCTTC. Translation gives CASRSGTENNEQFF. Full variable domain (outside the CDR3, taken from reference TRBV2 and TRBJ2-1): EPEVTQTPSHQVTQMGQEVILRCVPISNHLYFYWYRQILGQKVEFLVSFYNNEISEKSEIFDDQFSVERPDGSNFTLKIRSTKLEDSAMYFCASRSGTENNEQFFGPGTRLTVL.

The CDR3 is CASGRLAGAQETQYF. DNA for the CDR3: TGTGCCAGCGGGCGGCTAGCGGGGGCCCAAGAGACCCAGTACTTC. V is TRBV12-3 or TRBV12-4 and J is TRBJ2-5, with 10 positions matching TRBD2. The CDR3 has 15 amino acids. J was trimmed by 1 base and V by 8 bases; bases with no gene match: 7.

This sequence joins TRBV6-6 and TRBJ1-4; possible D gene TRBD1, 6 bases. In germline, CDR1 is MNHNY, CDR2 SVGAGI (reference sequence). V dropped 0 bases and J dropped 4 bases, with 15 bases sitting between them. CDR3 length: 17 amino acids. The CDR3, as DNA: TGTGCCAGCAGTTACTCCCCTCCGGGGGCGTATAATGAAAAACTGTTTTTT. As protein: CASSYSPPGAYNEKLFF.

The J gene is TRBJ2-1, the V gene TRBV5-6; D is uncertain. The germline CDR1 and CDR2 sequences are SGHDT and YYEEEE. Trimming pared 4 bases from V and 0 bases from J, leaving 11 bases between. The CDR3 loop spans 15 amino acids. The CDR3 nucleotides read TGTGCCAGCAGCCTGTACGAGAGCTCCTACAATGAGCAGTTCTTC. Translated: CASSLYESSYNEQFF.

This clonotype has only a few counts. The CDR3 bases are TGTGCCAGCTGGCTAAGAGAGGGCCACACAGATACGCAGTATTTT. It specifies CASWLREGHTDTQYF. V gene TRBV5-5 combines with J gene TRBJ2-3; the D gene is possibly TRBD2 (5 bases). CDR1 and CDR2 (germline): SGHKS, YYEKEE (reference sequence). The CDR3 has 15 residues. V was cut by 7 bases and J by 2 bases, with 17 bases left in between.

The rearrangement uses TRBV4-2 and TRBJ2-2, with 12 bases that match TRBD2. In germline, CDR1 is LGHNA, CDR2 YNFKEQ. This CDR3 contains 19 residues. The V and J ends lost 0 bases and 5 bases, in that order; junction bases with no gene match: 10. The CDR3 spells CASSQDLRLAGAKTGELFF. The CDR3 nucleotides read TGTGCCAGCAGCCAAGATCTCCGACTAGCGGGGGCAAAAACCGGGGAGCTGTTTTTT.

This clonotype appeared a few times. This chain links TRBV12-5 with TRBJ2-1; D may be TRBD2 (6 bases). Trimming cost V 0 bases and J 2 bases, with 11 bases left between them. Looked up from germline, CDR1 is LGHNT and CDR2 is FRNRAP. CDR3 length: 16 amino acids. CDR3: CASGLVHAGPYNEQFF. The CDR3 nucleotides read TGTGCTAGTGGTTTGGTACACGCGGGGCCCTACAATGAGCAGTTCTTC.

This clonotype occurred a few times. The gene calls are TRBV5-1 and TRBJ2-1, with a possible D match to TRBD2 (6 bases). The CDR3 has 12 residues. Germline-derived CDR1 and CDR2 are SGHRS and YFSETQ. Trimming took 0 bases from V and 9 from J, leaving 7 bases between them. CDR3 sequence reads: CASSLAGGEQFF. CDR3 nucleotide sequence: TGCGCCAGCAGCTTGGCCGGGGGTGAGCAGTTCTTC.

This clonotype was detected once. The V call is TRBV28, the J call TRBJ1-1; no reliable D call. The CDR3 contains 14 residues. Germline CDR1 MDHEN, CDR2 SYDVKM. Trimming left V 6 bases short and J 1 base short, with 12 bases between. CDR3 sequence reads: CASSLDTSNTEAFF. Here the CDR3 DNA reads TGTGCCAGCAGCCTTGACACCTCGAACACTGAAGCTTTCTTT.

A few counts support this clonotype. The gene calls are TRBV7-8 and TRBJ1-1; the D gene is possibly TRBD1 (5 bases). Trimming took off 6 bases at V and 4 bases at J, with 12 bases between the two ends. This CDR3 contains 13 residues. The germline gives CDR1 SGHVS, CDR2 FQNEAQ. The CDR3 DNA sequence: TGTGCCAGCAGGGCCAGGGTGAGCACTGAAGCTTTCTTT. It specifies CASRARVSTEAFF. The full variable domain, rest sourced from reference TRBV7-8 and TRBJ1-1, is GAGVSQSPRYKVAKRGQDVALRCDPISGHVSLFWYQQALGQGPEFLTYFQNEAQLDKSGLPSDRFFAERPEGSVSTLKIQRTQQEDSAVYLCASRARVSTEAFFGQGTRLTVV.

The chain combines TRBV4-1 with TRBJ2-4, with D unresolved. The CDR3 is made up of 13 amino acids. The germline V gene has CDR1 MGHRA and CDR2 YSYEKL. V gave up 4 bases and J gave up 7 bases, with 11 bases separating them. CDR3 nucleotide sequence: TGCGCCAGCAGCCCGAGGACCGGTAACATTCAGTACTTC. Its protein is CASSPRTGNIQYF.

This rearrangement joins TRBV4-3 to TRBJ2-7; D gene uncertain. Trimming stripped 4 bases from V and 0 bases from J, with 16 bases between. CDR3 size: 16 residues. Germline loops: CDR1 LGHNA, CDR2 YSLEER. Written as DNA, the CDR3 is TGCGCCAGCAGCCTCGCCCGCGCGGTGGTCTCCTACGAGCAGTACGTC. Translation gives CASSLARAVVSYEQYV.

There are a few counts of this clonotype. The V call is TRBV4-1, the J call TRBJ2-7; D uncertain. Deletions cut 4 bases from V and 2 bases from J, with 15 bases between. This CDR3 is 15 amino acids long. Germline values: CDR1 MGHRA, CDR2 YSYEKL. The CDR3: CASSREWAAAYEQYV. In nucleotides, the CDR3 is TGCGCCAGCAGCCGCGAGTGGGCTGCCGCCTACGAGCAGTACGTC.

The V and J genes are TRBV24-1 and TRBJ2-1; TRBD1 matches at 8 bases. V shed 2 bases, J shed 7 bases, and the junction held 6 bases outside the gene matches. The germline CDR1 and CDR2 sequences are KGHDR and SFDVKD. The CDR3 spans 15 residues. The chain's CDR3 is CATSDWDRLGNEQFF. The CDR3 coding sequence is TGTGCCACCAGTGATTGGGACAGGCTAGGGAATGAGCAGTTCTTC.

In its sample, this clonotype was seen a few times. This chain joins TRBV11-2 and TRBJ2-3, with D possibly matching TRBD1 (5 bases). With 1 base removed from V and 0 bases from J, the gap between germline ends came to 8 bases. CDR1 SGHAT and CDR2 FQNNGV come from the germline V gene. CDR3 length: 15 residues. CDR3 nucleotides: TGTGCCAGCAGCTTAGGGGGCCGAAGCACAGATACGCAGTATTTT. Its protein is CASSLGGRSTDTQYF.

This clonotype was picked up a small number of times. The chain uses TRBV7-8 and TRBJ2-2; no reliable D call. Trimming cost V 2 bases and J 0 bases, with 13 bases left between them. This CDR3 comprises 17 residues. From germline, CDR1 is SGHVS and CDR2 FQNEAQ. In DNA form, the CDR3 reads TGTGCCAGCAGCTTACCCAGGACGGAACCGAACACCGGGGAGCTGTTTTTT. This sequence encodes CASSLPRTEPNTGELFF.

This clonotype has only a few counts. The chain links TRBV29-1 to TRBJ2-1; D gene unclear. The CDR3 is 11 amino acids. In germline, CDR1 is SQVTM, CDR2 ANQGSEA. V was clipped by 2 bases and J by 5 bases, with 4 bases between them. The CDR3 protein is CSVEKNNEQFF. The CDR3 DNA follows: TGCAGCGTTGAAAAAAACAATGAGCAGTTCTTC.

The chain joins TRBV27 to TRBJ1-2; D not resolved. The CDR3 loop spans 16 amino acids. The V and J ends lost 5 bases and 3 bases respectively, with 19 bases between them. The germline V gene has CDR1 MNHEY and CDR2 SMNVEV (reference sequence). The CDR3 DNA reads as TGTGCCAGCAGTAATTTCTTCGAGGGCGGGTACTATGGCTACACCTTC. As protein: CASSNFFEGGYYGYTF.

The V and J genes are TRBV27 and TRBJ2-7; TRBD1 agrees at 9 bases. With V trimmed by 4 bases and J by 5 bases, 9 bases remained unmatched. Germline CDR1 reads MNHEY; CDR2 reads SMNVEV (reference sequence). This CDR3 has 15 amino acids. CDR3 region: CASSSTQGARDEQYF. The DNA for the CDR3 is TGTGCCAGCAGTTCGACACAGGGGGCGCGCGACGAGCAGTACTTC.

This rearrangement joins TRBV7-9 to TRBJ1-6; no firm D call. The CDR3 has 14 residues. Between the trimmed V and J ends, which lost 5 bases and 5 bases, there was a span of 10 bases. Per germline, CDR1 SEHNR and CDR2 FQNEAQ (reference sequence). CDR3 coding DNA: TGTGCCAGCAGCCTCCAAGACCATAATTCACCCCTCCACTTT. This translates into CASSLQDHNSPLHF.

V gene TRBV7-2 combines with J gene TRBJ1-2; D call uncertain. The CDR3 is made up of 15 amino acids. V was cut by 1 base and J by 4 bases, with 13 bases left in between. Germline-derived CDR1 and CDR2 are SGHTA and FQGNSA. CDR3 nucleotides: TGTGCCAGCAGCTTAGTTCTGGGAGCAGTCTATGGCTACACCTTC. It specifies CASSLVLGAVYGYTF.

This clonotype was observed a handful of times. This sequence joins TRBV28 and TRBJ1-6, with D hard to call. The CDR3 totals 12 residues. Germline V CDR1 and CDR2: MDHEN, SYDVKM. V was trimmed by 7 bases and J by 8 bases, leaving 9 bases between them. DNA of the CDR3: TGTGCCAGCAAATTCAATGATTCACCCCTCCACTTT. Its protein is CASKFNDSPLHF.

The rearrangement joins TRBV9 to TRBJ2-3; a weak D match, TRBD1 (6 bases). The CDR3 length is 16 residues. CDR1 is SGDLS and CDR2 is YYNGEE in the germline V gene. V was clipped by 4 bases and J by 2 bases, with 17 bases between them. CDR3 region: CASSRGQGIATDTQYF. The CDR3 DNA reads TGTGCCAGCAGCCGGGGCCAGGGGATAGCCACAGATACGCAGTATTTT.

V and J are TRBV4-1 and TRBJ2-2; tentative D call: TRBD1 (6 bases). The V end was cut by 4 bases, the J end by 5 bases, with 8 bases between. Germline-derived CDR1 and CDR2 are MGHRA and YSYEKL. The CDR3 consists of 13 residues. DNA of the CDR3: TGCGCCAGCAGCCTGACAGGTACCGGGGAGCTGTTTTTT. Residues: CASSLTGTGELFF.

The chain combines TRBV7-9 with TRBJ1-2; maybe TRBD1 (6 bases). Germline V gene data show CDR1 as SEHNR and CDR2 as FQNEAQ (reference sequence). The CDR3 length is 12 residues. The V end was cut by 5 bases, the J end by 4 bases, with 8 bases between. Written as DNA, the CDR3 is TGTGCCAGCAGCCCCAGGGGCTATGGCTACACCTTC. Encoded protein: CASSPRGYGYTF.

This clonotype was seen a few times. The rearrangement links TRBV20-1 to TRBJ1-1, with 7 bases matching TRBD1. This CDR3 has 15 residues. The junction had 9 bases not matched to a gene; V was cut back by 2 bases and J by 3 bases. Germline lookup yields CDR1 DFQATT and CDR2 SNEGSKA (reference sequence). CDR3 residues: CSARPRQGWDTEAFF. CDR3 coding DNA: TGCAGTGCTAGACCTAGACAGGGTTGGGACACTGAAGCTTTCTTT.

The CDR3 loop reads CASSLLGHGGASTDTQYF. CDR3 coding DNA: TGTGCCAGCAGTTTATTGGGGCACGGGGGGGCTAGCACAGATACGCAGTATTTT. The rearrangement uses TRBV12-3 or TRBV12-4 and TRBJ2-3; 8 bases are shared with TRBD2. The J segment lost 0 bases and the V segment lost 2 bases, leaving 10 bases of the junction unmatched. The length of the CDR3 is 18 residues.

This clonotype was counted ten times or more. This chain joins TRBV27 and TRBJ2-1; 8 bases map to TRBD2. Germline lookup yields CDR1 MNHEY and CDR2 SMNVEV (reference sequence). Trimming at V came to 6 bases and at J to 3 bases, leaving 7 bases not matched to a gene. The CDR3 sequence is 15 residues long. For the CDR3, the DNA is TGTGCCAGCAGGGATTGGCGGGGGGTCTACAATGAGCAGTTCTTC. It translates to CASRDWRGVYNEQFF.

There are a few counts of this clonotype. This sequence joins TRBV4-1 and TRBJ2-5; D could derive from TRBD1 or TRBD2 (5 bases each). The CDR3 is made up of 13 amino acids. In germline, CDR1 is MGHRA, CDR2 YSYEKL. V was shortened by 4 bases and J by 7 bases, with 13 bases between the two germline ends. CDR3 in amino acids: CASSPWDEGTQYF. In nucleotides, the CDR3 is TGCGCCAGCAGCCCCTGGGACGAAGGGACCCAGTACTTC.